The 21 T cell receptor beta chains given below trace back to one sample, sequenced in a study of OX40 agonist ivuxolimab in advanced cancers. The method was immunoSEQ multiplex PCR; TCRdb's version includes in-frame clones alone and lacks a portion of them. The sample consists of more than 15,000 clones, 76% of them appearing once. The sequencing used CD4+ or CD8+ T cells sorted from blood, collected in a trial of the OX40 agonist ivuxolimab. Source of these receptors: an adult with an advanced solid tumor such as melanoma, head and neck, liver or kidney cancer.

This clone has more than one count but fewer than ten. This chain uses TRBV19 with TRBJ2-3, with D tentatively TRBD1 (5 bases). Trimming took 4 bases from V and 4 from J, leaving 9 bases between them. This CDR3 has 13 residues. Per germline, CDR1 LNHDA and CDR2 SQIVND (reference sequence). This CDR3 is CASSTGSADTQYF. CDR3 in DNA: TGTGCCAGTAGTACAGGGTCTGCAGATACGCAGTATTTT.

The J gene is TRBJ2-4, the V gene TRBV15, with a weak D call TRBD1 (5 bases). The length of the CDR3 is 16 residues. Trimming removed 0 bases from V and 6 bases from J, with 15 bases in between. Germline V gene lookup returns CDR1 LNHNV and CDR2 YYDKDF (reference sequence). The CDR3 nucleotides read TGTGCCACCAGCAGAGATCGTGGCAGGGTTACAAACATTCAGTACTTC. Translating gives CATSRDRGRVTNIQYF.

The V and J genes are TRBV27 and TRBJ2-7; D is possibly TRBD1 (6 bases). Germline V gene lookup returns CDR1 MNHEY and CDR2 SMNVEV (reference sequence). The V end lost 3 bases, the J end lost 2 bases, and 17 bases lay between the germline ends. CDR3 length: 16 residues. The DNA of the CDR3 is TGTGCCAGCAGTTTGCGGGTCCCGACAGGAGCCTACGAGCAGTACTTC. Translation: CASSLRVPTGAYEQYF.

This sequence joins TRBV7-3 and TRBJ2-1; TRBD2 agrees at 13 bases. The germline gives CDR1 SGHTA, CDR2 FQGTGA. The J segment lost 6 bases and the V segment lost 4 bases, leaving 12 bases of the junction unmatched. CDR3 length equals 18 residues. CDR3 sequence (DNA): TGTGCCAGCAGCTCAAATGGACTAGCGGGGGACCGAATCAATGAGCAGTTCTTC. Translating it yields CASSSNGLAGDRINEQFF.

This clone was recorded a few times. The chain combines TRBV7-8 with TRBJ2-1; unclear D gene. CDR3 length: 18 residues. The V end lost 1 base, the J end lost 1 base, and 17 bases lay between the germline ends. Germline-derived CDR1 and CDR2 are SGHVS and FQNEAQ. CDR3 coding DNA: TGTGCCAGCAGCTTAGATGAGGCCGATCTTTCGTCCTACAATGAGCAGTTCTTC. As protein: CASSLDEADLSSYNEQFF.

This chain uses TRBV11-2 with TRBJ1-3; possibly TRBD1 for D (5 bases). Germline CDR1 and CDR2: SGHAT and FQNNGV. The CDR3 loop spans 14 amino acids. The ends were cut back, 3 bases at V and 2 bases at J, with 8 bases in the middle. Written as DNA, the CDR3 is TGTGCCAGCAGCTTGGGGGTACCTGGAAACACCATATATTTT. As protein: CASSLGVPGNTIYF.

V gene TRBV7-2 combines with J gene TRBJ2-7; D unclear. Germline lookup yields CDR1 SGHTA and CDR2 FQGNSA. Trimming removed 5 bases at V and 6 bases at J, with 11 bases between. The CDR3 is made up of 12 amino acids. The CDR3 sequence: CASSPVASEQYF. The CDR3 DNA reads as TGTGCCAGCAGCCCCGTGGCCAGCGAGCAGTACTTC.

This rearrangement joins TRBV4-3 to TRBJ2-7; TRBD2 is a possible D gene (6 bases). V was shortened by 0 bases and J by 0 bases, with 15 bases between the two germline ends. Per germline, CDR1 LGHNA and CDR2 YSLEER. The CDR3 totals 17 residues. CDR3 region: CASSQDPPSAASYEQYF. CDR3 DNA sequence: TGCGCCAGCAGCCAAGATCCCCCTAGCGCCGCCTCCTACGAGCAGTACTTC.

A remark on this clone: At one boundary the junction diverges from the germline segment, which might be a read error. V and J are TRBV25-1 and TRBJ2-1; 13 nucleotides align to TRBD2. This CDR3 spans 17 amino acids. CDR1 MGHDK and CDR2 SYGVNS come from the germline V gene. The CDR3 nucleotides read TGTGCCGGCAGTGAACTAGCGGGAGGGAGTTCCTACAATGAGCAGTTCTTC. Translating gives CAGSELAGGSSYNEQFF.

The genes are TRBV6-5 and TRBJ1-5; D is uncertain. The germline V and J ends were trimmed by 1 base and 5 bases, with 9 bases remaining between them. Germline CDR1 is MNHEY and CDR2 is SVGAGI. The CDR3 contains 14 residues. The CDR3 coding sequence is TGTGCCAGCAGTTACTTTCAGGAATATCAGCCCCAGCATTTT. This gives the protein CASSYFQEYQPQHF.

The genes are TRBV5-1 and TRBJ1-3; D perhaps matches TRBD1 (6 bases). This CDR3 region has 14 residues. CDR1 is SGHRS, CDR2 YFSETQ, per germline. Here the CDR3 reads CASHGGASGNTIYF. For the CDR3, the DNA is TGCGCAAGCCATGGGGGGGCATCTGGAAACACCATATATTTT.

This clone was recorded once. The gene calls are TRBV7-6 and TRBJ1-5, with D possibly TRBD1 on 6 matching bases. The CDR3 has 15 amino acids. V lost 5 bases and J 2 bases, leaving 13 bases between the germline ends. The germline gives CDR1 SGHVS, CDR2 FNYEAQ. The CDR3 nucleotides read TGTGCCAGCAGCCTGGGGGCAGGTCGCAATCAGCCCCAGCATTTT. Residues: CASSLGAGRNQPQHF.

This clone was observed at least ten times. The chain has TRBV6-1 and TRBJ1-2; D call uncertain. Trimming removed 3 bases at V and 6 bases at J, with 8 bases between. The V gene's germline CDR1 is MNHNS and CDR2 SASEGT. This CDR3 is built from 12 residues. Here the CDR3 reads CASSEDYDGYTF. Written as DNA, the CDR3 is TGTGCCAGCAGTGAGGACTATGATGGCTACACCTTC.

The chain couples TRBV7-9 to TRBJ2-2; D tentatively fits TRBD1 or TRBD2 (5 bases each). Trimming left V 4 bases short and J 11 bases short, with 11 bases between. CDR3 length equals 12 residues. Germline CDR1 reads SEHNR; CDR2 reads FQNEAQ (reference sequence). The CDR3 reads CASSSRDAELFF. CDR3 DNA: TGTGCCAGCAGCTCCCGGGACGCCGAGCTGTTTTTT.

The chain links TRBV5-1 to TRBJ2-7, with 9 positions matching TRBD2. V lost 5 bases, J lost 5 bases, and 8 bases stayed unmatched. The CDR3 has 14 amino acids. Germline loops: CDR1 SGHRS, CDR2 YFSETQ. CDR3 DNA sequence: TGCGCCAGCAGACCCCTAGCGGGAATAAACGAGCAGTACTTC. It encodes CASRPLAGINEQYF.

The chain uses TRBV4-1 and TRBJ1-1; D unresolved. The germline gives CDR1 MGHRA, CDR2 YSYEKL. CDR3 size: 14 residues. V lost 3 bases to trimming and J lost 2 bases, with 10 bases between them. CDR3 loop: CASSHRLGNTEAFF. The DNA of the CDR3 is TGCGCCAGCAGCCACCGACTGGGAAACACTGAAGCTTTCTTT.

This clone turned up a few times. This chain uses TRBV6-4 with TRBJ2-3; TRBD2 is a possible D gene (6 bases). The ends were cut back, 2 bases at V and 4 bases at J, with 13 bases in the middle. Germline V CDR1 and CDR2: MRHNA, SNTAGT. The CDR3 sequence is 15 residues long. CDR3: CASSDGTGAADTQYF. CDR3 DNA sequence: TGTGCCAGCAGTGACGGGACGGGAGCGGCAGATACGCAGTATTTT.

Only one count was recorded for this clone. Here the CDR3 DNA reads TGTGCCAGCAGCCAAGTCTCCAATGAGCAGTTCTTC. This codes for CASSQVSNEQFF. The V gene is TRBV4-2, the J gene TRBJ2-1; unclear D gene. The CDR3 extends over 12 amino acids. The germline V gene has CDR1 LGHNA and CDR2 YNFKEQ. V lost 1 base and J 6 bases, leaving 4 bases between the germline ends.

The CDR3 nucleotides are TGTGCCAGCAATCCGGGGGACAGAATGATCTATGGCTACACCTTC. Residues: CASNPGDRMIYGYTF. The chain recombines TRBV9 with TRBJ1-2, with 7 bases fitting TRBD1. Germline CDR1 SGDLS, CDR2 YYNGEE. V shed 6 bases and J 4 bases; nucleotides not matched to a gene: 12. The CDR3 is 15 amino acids.

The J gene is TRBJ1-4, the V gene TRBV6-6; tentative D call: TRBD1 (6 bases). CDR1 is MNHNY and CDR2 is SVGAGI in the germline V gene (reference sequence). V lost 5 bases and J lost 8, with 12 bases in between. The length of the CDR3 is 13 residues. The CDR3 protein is CASSTGLNEKLFF. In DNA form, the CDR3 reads TGTGCCAGCAGTACAGGGTTGAACGAAAAACTGTTTTTT.

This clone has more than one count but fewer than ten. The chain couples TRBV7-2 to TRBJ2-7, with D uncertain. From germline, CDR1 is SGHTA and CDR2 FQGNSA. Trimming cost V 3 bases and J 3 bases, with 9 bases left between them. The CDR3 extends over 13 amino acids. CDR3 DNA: TGTGCCAGCAGCTTTTCCGGGTACTACGAGCAGTACTTC. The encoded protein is CASSFSGYYEQYF.